Below, one T cell receptor beta chain is given with its context. Original methodology: Using reference gene primer amplification, nucleated cell counts were estimated. Produced via immunoSEQ multiplex PCR; TCRdb's table is partial and in-frame only. V and J calls and clone size are those listed in that table; D and trimming were worked out from the DNA. The sample has some 94,000 clones; roughly 84% are singletons. This specimen belongs to a study of blood T cell repertoires in COVID-19. In the study overall: The study drew acute and convalescent COVID-19 samples from the United States, Italy and Spain. PBMCs, B-cell-depleted T cells, or T cells provided the cDNA or gDNA that made up the material.

The sample taken for sequencing was peripheral blood. The sequence was collected from a man aged 65 to 85 with active or convalescent COVID-19.

CDR3 amino acids: CASSEGRRMNTEAFF. The CDR3 DNA reads TGTGCCAGCAGTGAGGGGAGAAGAATGAACACTGAAGCTTTCTTT. The V gene is TRBV6-1, the J gene TRBJ1-1, with D unresolved. Germline values: CDR1 MNHNS, CDR2 SASEGT. V was pared by 3 bases and J by 0 bases, with 11 bases between. The CDR3 totals 15 residues.